This T cell receptor beta chain emerged from a study of T cell changes during pregnancy in multiple sclerosis. TCRdb's table, derived via immunoSEQ multiplex PCR, lists solely in-frame clones and lacks some. Of approximately 21,000 clones listed, 85% are singletons. This CDR3 spans 17 amino acids. Deletions cut 1 base from V and 2 bases from J, with 15 bases between. In germline, CDR1 is LNHNV, CDR2 YYDKDF (reference sequence). This chain joins TRBV15 and TRBJ1-5, with D possibly TRBD1 on 5 matching bases. This sample comprised CD8+ T cells from peripheral blood mononuclear cells, obtained in the first trimester of pregnancy. The sequence was collected from a female donor in good health, enrolled as a control in a pregnancy study. CDR3 bases: TGTGCCACCAGCAGAGTAGAAGGGGCGCGTGGCAATCAGCCCCAGCATTTT. Its translation is CATSRVEGARGNQPQHF.